This TCR beta chain was identified in a study of T cells in Graves' hyperthyroidism and ophthalmopathy. Study outcomes and limitations: Ophthalmopathy was distinguished from stable hyperthyroidism by 13 V-J signatures.

A word on this clonotype: Its matching antigen is unknown.

The CDR3 contains 13 residues. Trimming pared 4 bases from V and 6 bases from J, leaving 12 bases between. Germline CDR1 reads LGHDT; CDR2 reads YNNKEL (reference sequence). RNA transcripts were the template for amplifying TCR beta CDR3 regions. Carried out on the TCR CDR3, a first-round RT-PCR used the HTBI primer set. In TCRdb, the multiplex PCR reads were re-called with MiXCR into one record per CDR3 protein. The repertoire consists of over 400,000 distinct CDR3 sequences, with roughly 15% occurring once and the leading ten covering around 14%. Sequencing used blood. This TCR was sampled from a man between 18 and 35 years old with Graves' ophthalmopathy. This chain connects TRBV3-1 to TRBJ2-5, with D possibly TRBD2 on 5 matching bases. The CDR3 sequence: CASSRRGWQTQYF. DNA for the CDR3: TGTGCCAGCAGCCGCCGCGGGTGGCAGACCCAGTACTTC.